This section outlines one T cell receptor (beta chain) sequence together with its context. The antigen remains undetermined. The sample originates from a study of spatial heterogeneity in lung cancer. This sample's time point: blood at routine non-recurrence follow-up after resection. The study sequenced unsorted whole RNA from tumor, nontumor lung or frozen PBMC. Study-wide results and limits: Among blood samples, ubiquitous expanded tumor TCRs appeared more at resection than at follow-up.

TCRdb passed the 5' RACE reads through MiXCR, listing each CDR3 protein once. Of 39,000 or so distinct CDR3 sequences in the sample, about 11% are singletons; the top ten hold 17%. CDR3 length: 13 amino acids. CDR1 is SGHVS and CDR2 is FNYEAQ in the germline V gene. Trimming took off 3 bases at V and 6 bases at J, with 11 bases between the two ends. This sequence originates from a female donor with early-stage non-small cell lung cancer. The sequenced sample was PBMCs, obtained at follow-up. The gene calls are TRBV7-6 and TRBJ2-5; a possible D gene is TRBD1 (6 bases). The chain's CDR3 is CASSFGQTKTQYF. The DNA of the CDR3 is TGTGCCAGCAGCTTCGGACAGACGAAGACCCAGTACTTC.